This TCR beta chain is drawn from a study of blood T cell repertoires in COVID-19. Everyone who took part was roughly 18 to 89 years old, and they came from roughly 25 US areas. Resolution of symptoms, clearance, or two negative PCRs was present in recovered Cohort 3 donors. After removal of 4 bases from V and 7 bases from J, the junction contained 9 bases not matched to a gene. CDR3 length equals 15 residues. Germline V gene lookup returns CDR1 SGHNT and CDR2 YYREEE (reference sequence). Source study methods: It was from reference gene primer amplification that nucleated cell counts were estimated. Only in-frame clones appear in the TCRdb table, and some are missing; sequencing was by immunoSEQ multiplex PCR. V, J and clone size derive from that table, while D and trimming were established from the DNA sequence. Counted here are 400,000 to 450,000 clones, 80% to 90% occurring once; the ten biggest clones make up more than 0.95%.

The receptor was isolated from a man younger than 45 who had recovered from COVID-19. The sample was PBMCs or T cells enriched from blood (not recorded which). The chain is built from TRBV5-4 and TRBJ2-1, with 9 bases aligning to TRBD1. This CDR3 reads CASSRRDRERNEQFF. The CDR3 DNA sequence: TGTGCCAGCAGCCGGAGGGACAGGGAGAGAAATGAGCAGTTCTTC.